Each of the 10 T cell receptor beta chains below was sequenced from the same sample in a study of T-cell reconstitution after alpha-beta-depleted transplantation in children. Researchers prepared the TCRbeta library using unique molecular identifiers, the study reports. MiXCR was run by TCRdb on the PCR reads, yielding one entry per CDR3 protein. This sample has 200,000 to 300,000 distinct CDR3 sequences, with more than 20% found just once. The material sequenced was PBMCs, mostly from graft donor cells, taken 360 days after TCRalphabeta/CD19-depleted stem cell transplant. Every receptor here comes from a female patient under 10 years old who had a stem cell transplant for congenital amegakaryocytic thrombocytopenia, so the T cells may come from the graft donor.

The CDR3 sequence is CASSSGLAGSYEQFF. The DNA for the CDR3 is TGTGCCAGCAGCTCGGGACTAGCGGGAAGCTATGAGCAGTTCTTC. This chain joins TRBV7-3 and TRBJ2-1, with 13 positions matching TRBD2. The germline CDR1 and CDR2 sequences are SGHTA and FQGTGA. This CDR3 region has 15 residues. V dropped 4 bases and J dropped 8; count of bases not matched to a gene: 5.

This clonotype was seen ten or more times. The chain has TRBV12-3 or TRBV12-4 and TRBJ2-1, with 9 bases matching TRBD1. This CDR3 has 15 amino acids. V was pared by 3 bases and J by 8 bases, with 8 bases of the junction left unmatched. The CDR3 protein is CASSFPGQGFDEQFF. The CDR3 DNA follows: TGTGCCAGCAGTTTCCCGGGACAGGGTTTCGATGAGCAGTTCTTC.

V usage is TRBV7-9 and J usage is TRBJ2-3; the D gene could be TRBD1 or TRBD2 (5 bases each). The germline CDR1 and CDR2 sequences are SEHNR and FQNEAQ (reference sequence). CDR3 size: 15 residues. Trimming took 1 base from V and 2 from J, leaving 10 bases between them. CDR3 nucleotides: TGTGCCAGCAGCTTAGTAGGGACCTACACAGATACGCAGTATTTT. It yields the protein CASSLVGTYTDTQYF.

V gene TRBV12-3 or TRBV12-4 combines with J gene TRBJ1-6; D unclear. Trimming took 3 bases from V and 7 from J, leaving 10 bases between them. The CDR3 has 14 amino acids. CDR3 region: CASSLWAENSPLHF. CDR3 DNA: TGTGCCAGCAGTTTGTGGGCAGAAAATTCACCCCTCCACTTT.

In DNA form, the CDR3 reads TGTGCCAGCAATCGGCCCCTAACGGAGAGGCCCGGGCAGCCCCAGCATTTT. This sequence encodes CASNRPLTERPGQPQHF. V usage is TRBV21-1 and J usage is TRBJ1-5. TRBV21-1 is labeled a pseudogene. The CDR3 consists of 17 residues.

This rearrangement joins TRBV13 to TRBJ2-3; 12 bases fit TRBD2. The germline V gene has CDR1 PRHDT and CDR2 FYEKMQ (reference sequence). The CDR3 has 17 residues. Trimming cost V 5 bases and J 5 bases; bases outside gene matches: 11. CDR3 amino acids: CASSRRLAGALQDTQYF. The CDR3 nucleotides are TGTGCCAGCAGCCGCAGACTAGCGGGGGCCCTTCAAGATACGCAGTATTTT. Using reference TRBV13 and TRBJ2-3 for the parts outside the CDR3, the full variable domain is AAGVIQSPRHLIKEKRETATLKCYPIPRHDTVYWYQQGPGQDPQFLISFYEKMQSDKGSIPDRFSAQQFSDYHSELNMSSLELGDSALYFCASSRRLAGALQDTQYFGPGTRLTVL.

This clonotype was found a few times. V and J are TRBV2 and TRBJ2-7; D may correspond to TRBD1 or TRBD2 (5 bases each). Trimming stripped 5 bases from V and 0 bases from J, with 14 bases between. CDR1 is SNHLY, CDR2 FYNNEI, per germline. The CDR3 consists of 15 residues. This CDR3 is CASSSGQGVSYEQYF. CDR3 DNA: TGTGCCAGCAGTTCCGGGCAGGGAGTCTCCTACGAGCAGTACTTC. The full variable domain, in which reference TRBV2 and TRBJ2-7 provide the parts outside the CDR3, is EPEVTQTPSHQVTQMGQEVILRCVPISNHLYFYWYRQILGQKVEFLVSFYNNEISEKSEIFDDQFSVERPDGSNFTLKIRSTKLEDSAMYFCASSSGQGVSYEQYFGPGTRLTVT.

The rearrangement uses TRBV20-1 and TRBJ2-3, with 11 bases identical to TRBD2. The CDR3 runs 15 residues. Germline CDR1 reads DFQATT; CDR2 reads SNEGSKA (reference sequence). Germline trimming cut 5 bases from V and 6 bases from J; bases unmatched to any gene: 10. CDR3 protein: CSAGELAGDPDTQYF. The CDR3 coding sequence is TGCAGTGCTGGCGAACTAGCGGGGGACCCCGATACGCAGTATTTT.

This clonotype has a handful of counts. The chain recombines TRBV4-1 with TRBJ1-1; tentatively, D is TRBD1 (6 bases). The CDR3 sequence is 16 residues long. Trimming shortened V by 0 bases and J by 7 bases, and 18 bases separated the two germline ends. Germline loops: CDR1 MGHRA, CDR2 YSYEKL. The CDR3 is CASSQDPLTGKGEAFF. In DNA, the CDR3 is TGCGCCAGCAGCCAAGATCCCCTCACAGGGAAAGGTGAAGCTTTCTTT.

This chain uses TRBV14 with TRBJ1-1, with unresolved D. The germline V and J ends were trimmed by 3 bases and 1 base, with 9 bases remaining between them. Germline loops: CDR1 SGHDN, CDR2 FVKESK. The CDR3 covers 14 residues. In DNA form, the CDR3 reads TGTGCCAGCAGCCACCCCGGCGGGAACACTGAAGCTTTCTTT. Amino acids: CASSHPGGNTEAFF.